This is a list of T cell receptor beta chains from one sample in a study of regulatory T cells in long-lasting Graves disease. TCRdb reprocessed the multiplex PCR reads with MiXCR, giving one entry per CDR3 protein. The data hold a few hundred thousand distinct CDR3 sequences, with 23% observed a single time. The input for sequencing was peripheral blood mononuclear cells (PBMCs), taken when the disease was refractory, from a patient treated with antithyroid drugs. These receptors all stem from a female donor with Graves disease. CDR3s include the opening cysteine and the closing phenylalanine or tryptophan. A D gene is named only where the DNA matches it firmly. Some rows have no size entry. The others give once, few or many, or a class for an expanded clone.

V	D	size	J	DNA	CDR3
TRBV12-3/TRBV12-4	-	many	TRBJ1-1	TGTGCCAGCAGTTTCAACACGGGCACTGAAGCTTTCTTT	CASSFNTGTEAFF
TRBV7-6	TRBD2	-	TRBJ2-2	TGTGCCAGCAGCCCGGGGACTAGCGGGAGCGCGAACACCGGGGAGCTGTTTTTT	CASSPGTSGSANTGELFF
TRBV5-5	-	-	TRBJ2-5	TGTGCCAGCAGCCCGCAGGGCCGGGAGACCCAGTACTTC	CASSPQGRETQYF
TRBV2	-	many	TRBJ2-7	TGTGCCAGCAGTGTGACTTCCGAGCAGTACTTC	CASSVTSEQYF
TRBV3-1	-	-	TRBJ2-7	TGTGCCAGCAGTCAATCGGACGGGACCTACGAGCAGTACTTC	CASSQSDGTYEQYF
TRBV6-1	TRBD2	few	TRBJ2-7	TGTGCCAGCAGTGCCCGGACTAGCGGGAACTACGAGCAGTACTTC	CASSARTSGNYEQYF
TRBV19	-	-	TRBJ2-2	TGTGCCAGTAGTAGCCGGGACCTTAACACCGGGGAGCTGTTTTTT	CASSSRDLNTGELFF
TRBV6-1	-	-	TRBJ2-2	TGTGCCAGCAGCCGTCCGGTCATCGGGGGCGGGGAGCTGTTTTTT	CASSRPVIGGGELFF
TRBV18	-	few	TRBJ2-2	TGTGCCAGCTCACTAAGCACAATAGCCACCGGGGAGCTGTTTTTT	CASSLSTIATGELFF
TRBV29-1	-	-	TRBJ1-1	TGCAGCGGTGGGACGAGCGCTGAAGCTTTCTTT	CSGGTSAEAFF
TRBV29-1	-	many	TRBJ1-2	TGCAGCGTTCCCCTCCCGTCTGGCTACACCTTC	CSVPLPSGYTF
TRBV5-4	TRBD2	few	TRBJ2-2	TGTGCCAGCAGCTTGGGACTAGCGGGGGGGACCGGGGAGCTGTTTTTT	CASSLGLAGGTGELFF
TRBV7-2	-	many	TRBJ1-6	TGTGCCAGCAGCCCCCGACGGGATAATTCACCCCTCCACTTT	CASSPRRDNSPLHF